The rows below give T cell receptor beta chains drawn from one sample of a study of OX40 agonist ivuxolimab in advanced cancers. The assay was immunoSEQ multiplex PCR, and TCRdb's table has in-frame clones only and misses some. Of roughly 80,000 clones in the sample, approximately 92% were seen once. This material consisted of CD4+ or CD8+ T cells sorted from blood, taken in a trial of the OX40 agonist ivuxolimab. Every receptor here comes from an adult with an advanced solid tumor such as melanoma, head and neck, liver or kidney cancer. Both conserved end residues are trimmed from each CDR3. The order of the fields is CDR3 protein, J gene, V gene.

ASAPMRGPGYT,TRBJ1-2,TRBV13
ASSLGQSYAEAF,TRBJ1-1,TRBV5-1
ASPRGRAPGPQTYNEQF,TRBJ2-1,TRBV28
ASSAWARQGQETQY,TRBJ2-5,TRBV9
ASSMNYGYT,TRBJ1-2,TRBV19
ASSSLRDRGGTQY,TRBJ2-5,TRBV6-1
ASSSSGRSSYEQY,TRBJ2-7,TRBV6-6
ASSTRQGIVVGSPLH,TRBJ1-6,TRBV25-1
ASTLLAGVNNEQF,TRBJ2-1,TRBV2
ASSPNNRGNYNEQF,TRBJ2-1,TRBV18
ASSLGAGVVYNEQF,TRBJ2-1,TRBV11-2
ASSITSGPYNEQF,TRBJ2-1,TRBV19
ASSLADTDTQY,TRBJ2-3,TRBV7-9
ASGQGLRTEAF,TRBJ1-1,TRBV5-1
ATSRPTQGVKLF,TRBJ1-4,TRBV15
ASRWTGYQETQY,TRBJ2-5,TRBV27
ASRQGSDQPQH,TRBJ1-5,TRBV6-5
ASSSFVNQPQH,TRBJ1-5,TRBV5-5
ASALIPSGGANEQF,TRBJ2-1,TRBV27
SGILGHNQETQY,TRBJ2-5,TRBV29-1
ASIPGYENNSPLH,TRBJ1-6,TRBV6-1
ASSYSTGEGTEAF,TRBJ1-1,TRBV6-6
ASSEDGGYTGELF,TRBJ2-2,TRBV2
ASSLPQGNTEAF,TRBJ1-1,TRBV5-4
ASSKDGGP,TRBJ2-3,TRBV21-1
ASSSSGGGSGELF,TRBJ2-2,TRBV7-7
ASRLGGLTGELF,TRBJ2-2,TRBV28
ASSTDDRGITEAF,TRBJ1-1,TRBV7-2
ASSPSQETQY,TRBJ2-5,TRBV5-8
ASSVEDSGYEQY,TRBJ2-7,TRBV9
ASSVGTERGYT,TRBJ1-2,TRBV7-2